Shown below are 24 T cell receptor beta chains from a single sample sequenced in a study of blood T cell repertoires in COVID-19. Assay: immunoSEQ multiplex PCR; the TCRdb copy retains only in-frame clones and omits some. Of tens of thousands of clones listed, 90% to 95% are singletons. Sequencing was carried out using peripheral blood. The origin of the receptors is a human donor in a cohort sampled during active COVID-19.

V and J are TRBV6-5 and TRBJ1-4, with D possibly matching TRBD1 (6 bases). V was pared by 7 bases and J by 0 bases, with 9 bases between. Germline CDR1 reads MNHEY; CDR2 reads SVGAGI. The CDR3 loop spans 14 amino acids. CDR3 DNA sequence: TGTGCCAGCATAGAGGGGGCAACTAATGAAAAACTGTTTTTT. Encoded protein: CASIEGATNEKLFF.

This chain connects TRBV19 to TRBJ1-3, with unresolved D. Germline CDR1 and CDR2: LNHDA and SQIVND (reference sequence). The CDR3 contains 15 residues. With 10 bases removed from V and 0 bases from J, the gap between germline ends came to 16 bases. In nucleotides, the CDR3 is TGTGCCACCGGAAAAGACGGAGACTCTGGAAACACCATATATTTT. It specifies CATGKDGDSGNTIYF.

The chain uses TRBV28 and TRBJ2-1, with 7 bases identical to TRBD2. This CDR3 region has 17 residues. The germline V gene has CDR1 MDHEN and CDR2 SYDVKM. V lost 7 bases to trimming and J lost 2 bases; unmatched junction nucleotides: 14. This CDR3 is CASTVLPLATTYNEQFF. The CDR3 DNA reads TGTGCCAGCACCGTCCTCCCACTAGCGACTACCTACAATGAGCAGTTCTTC.

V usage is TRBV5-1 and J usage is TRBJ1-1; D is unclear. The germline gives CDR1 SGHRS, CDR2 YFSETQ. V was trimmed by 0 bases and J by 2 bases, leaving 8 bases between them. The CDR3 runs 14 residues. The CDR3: CASSLDTGNTEAFF. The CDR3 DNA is TGCGCCAGCAGCTTGGATACGGGAAACACTGAAGCTTTCTTT.

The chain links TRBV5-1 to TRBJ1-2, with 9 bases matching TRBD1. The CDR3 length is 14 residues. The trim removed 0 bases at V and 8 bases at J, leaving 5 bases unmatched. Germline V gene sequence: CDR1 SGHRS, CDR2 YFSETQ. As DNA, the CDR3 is TGCGCCAGCAGCTTGGGGACAGGGGTTAAAGGCTACACCTTC. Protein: CASSLGTGVKGYTF.

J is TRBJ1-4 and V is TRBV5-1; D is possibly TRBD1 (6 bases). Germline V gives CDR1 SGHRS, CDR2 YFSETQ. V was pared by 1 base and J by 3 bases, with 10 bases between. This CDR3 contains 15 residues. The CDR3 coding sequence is TGCGCCAGCAGCTTGCAGGGGTTTGCTAATGAAAAACTGTTTTTT. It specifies CASSLQGFANEKLFF. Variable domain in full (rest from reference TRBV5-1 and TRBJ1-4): KAGVTQTPRYLIKTRGQQVTLSCSPISGHRSVSWYQQTPGQGLQFLFEYFSETQRNKGNFPGRFSGRQFSNSRSEMNVSTLELGDSALYLCASSLQGFANEKLFFGSGTQLSVL.

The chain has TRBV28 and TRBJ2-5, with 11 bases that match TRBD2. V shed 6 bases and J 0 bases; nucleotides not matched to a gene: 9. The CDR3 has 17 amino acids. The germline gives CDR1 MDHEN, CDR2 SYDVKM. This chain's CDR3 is CASSPHPTSGDQETQYF. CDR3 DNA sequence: TGTGCCAGCAGCCCCCACCCGACTAGCGGGGACCAAGAGACCCAGTACTTC.

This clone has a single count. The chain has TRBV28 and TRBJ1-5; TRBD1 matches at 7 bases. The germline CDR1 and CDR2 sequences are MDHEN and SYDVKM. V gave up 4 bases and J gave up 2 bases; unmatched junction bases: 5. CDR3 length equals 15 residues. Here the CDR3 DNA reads TGTGCCAGCAGTTACAGGGGAAGGGGCAATCAGCCCCAGCATTTT. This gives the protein CASSYRGRGNQPQHF.

CDR3 bases: TGTGCCAGCAGCTTAGACAACCGAGGAGACATTCAGTACTTC. Translation gives CASSLDNRGDIQYF. J is TRBJ2-4 and V is TRBV7-2, with D unclear. V was shortened by 1 base and J by 8 bases, with 12 bases between the two germline ends. The CDR3 sequence is 14 residues long. CDR1 SGHTA and CDR2 FQGNSA come from the germline V gene.

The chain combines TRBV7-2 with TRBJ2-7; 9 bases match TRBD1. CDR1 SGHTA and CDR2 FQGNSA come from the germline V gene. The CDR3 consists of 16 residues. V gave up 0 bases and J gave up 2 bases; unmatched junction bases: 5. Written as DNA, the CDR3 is TGTGCCAGCAGCTTAGCACGGACAGGGGACCCCTACGAGCAGTACTTC. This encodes CASSLARTGDPYEQYF.

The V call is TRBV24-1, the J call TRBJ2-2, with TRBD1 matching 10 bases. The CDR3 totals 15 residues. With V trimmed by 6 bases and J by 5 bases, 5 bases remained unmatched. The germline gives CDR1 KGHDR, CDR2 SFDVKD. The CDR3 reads CATSPGQGWTGELFF. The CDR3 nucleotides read TGTGCCACCAGTCCGGGACAGGGGTGGACCGGGGAGCTGTTTTTT.

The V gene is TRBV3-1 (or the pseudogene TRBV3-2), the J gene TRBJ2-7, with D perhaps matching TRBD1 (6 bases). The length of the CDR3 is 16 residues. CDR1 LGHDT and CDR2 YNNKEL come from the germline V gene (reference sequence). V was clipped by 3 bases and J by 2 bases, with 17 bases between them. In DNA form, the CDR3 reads TGTGCCAGCAGCCAGAGAGGGACAAGGGCCACCTACGAGCAGTACTTC. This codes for CASSQRGTRATYEQYF.

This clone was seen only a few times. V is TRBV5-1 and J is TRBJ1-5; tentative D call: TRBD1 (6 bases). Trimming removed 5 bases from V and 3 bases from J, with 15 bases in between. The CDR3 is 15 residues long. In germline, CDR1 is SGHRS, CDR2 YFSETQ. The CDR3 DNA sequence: TGCGCCAGCAGTTCGGGGGGCTCCAACAATCAGCCCCAGCATTTT. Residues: CASSSGGSNNQPQHF. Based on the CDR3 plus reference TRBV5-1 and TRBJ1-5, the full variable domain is KAGVTQTPRYLIKTRGQQVTLSCSPISGHRSVSWYQQTPGQGLQFLFEYFSETQRNKGNFPGRFSGRQFSNSRSEMNVSTLELGDSALYLCASSSGGSNNQPQHFGDGTRLSIL.

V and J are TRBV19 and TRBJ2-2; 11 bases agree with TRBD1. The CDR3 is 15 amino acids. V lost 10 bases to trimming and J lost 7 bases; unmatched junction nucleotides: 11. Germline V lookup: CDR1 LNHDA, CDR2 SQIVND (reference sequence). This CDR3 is CATTRDRGVLGELFF. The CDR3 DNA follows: TGTGCCACAACCCGGGACAGGGGGGTGCTCGGGGAGCTGTTTTTT.

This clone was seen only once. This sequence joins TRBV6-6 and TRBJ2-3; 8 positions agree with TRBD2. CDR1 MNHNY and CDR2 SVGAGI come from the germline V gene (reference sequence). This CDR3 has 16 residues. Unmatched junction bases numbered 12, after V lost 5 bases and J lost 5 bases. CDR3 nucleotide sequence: TGTGCCAGCAGTCTGGGAGGGCGGGGGGTTAAAGATACGCAGTATTTT. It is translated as CASSLGGRGVKDTQYF.

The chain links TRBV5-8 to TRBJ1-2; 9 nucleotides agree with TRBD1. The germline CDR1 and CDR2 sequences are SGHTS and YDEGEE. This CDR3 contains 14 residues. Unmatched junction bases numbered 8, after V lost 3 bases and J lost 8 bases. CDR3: CASSSITGGVGYTF. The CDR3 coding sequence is TGTGCCAGCAGCTCAATTACAGGGGGCGTCGGCTACACCTTC.

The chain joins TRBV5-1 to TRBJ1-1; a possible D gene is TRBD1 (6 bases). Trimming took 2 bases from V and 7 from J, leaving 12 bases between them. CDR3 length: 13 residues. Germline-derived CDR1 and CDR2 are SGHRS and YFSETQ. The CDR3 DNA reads TGCGCCAGCAGCTTTTTAGGGGGAGATGAAGCTTTCTTT. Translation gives CASSFLGGDEAFF.

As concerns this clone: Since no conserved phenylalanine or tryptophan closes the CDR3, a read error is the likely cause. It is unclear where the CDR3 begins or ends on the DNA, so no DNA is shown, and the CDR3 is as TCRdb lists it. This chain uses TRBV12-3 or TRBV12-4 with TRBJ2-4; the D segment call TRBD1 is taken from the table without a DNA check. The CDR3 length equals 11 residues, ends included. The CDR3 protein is CASSSGQGLRL.

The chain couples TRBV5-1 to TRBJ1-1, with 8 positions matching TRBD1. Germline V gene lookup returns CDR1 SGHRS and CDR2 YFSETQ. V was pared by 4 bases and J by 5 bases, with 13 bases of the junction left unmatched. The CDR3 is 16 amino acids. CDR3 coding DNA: TGCGCCAGCAGCGTACAGGGGGAGGGAGGGGTGACTGAAGCTTTCTTT. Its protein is CASSVQGEGGVTEAFF.

This chain's CDR3 is CASSQGGREDQPQHF. CDR3 coding DNA: TGTGCCAGCAGCCAAGGAGGGCGGGAGGATCAGCCCCAGCATTTT. The J gene is TRBJ1-5, the V gene TRBV5-4; no reliable D call. The CDR3 loop spans 15 amino acids. V gave up 4 bases and J gave up 5 bases, with 16 bases separating them. CDR1 is SGHNT and CDR2 is YYREEE in the germline V gene (reference sequence).

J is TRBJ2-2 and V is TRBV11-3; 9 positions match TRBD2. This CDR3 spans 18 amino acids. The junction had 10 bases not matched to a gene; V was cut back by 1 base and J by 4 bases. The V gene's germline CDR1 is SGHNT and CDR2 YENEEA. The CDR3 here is CASSLVGAGGPRTGELFF. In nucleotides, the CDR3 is TGTGCCAGCAGCTTAGTGGGTGCGGGAGGGCCGCGCACCGGGGAGCTGTTTTTT.

CDR3 coding DNA: TGTGCCAGCAGAACTATTAGGAGGGGGAACACTGAAGCTTTCTTT. Translating gives CASRTIRRGNTEAFF. J is TRBJ1-1 and V is TRBV28, with D possibly being TRBD1 (5 bases). This CDR3 comprises 15 residues. V dropped 6 bases and J dropped 1 base, with 15 bases sitting between them. In germline, CDR1 is MDHEN, CDR2 SYDVKM.

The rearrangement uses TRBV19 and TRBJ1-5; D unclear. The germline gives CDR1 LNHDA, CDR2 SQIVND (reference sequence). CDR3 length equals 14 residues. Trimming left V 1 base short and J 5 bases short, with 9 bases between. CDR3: CASSIGGWDQPQHF. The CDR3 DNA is TGTGCCAGTAGTATAGGAGGGTGGGATCAGCCCCAGCATTTT.

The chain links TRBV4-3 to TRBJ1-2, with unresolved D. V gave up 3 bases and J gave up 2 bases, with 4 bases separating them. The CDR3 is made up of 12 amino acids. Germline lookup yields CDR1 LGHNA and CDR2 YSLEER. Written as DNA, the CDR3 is TGCGCCAGCAGCCAGTCGAACTATGGCTACACCTTC. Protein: CASSQSNYGYTF.